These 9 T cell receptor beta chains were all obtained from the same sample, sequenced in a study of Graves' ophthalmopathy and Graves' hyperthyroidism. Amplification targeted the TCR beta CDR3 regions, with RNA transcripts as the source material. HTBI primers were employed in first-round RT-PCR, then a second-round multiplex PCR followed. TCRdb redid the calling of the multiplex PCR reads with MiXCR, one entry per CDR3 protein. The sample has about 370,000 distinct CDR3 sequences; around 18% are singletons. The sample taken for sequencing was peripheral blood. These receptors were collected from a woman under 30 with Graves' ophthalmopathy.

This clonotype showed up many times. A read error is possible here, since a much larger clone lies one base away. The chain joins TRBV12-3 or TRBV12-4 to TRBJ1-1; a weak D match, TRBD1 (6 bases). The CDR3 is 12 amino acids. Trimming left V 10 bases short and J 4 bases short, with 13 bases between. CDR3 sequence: CATHRATTEAFF. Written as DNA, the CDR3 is TGTGCCACCCACAGGGCTACCACTGAAGCTTTCTTT.

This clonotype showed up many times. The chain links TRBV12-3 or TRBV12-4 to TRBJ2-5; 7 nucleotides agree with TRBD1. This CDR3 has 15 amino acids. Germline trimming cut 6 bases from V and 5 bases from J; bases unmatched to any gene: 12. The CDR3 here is CASSPGQGVGETQYF. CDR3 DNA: TGTGCCAGCAGCCCGGGTCAGGGGGTCGGGGAGACCCAGTACTTC.

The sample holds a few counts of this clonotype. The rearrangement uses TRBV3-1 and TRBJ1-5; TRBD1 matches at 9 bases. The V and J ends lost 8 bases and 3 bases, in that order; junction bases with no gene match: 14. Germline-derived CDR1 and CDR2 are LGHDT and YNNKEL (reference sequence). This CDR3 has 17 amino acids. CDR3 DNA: TGTGCCAGCGGCACCCGATCTGGGACAGGGACCAATCAGCCCCAGCATTTT. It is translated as CASGTRSGTGTNQPQHF.

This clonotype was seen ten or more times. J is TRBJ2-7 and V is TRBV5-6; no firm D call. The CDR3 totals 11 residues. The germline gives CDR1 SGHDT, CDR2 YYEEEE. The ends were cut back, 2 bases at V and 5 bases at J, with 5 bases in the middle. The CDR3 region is CASSFSDEQYF. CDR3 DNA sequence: TGTGCCAGCAGCTTTTCGGACGAGCAGTACTTC. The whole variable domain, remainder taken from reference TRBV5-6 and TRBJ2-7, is DAGVTQSPTHLIKTRGQQVTLRCSPKSGHDTVSWYQQALGQGPQFIFQYYEEEERQRGNFPDRFSGHQFPNYSSELNVNALLLGDSALYLCASSFSDEQYFGPGTRLTVT.

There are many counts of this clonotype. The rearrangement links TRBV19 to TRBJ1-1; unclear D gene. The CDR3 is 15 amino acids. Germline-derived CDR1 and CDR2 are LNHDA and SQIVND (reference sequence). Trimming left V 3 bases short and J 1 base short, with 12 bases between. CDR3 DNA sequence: TGTGCCAGTAGTATCCTTCGGACGGAGAACACTGAAGCTTTCTTT. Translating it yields CASSILRTENTEAFF.

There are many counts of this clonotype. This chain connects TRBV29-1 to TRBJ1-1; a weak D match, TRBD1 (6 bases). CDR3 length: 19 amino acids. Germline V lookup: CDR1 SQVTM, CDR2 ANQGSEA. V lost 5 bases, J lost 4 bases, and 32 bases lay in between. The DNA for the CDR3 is TGCAGCGTTCCCATGTTGAGAACAGGGAAGCGAGGAGAGAGCACTGAAGCTTTCTTT. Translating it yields CSVPMLRTGKRGESTEAFF.

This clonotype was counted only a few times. The CDR3 region is CASSERYSLNTIYF. As DNA, the CDR3 is TGTGCCAGTAGCGAACGCTACAGCTTAAACACCATATATTTT. The gene calls are TRBV3-1 and TRBJ1-3; unclear D gene. Germline values: CDR1 LGHDT, CDR2 YNNKEL (reference sequence). Trimming took off 9 bases at V and 6 bases at J, with 18 bases between the two ends. The CDR3 is 14 amino acids. Supplemented by reference TRBV3-1 and TRBJ1-3, the full variable domain reads DTAVSQTPKYLVTQMGNDKSIKCEQNLGHDTMYWYKQDSKKFLKIMFSYNNKELIINETVPNRFSPKSPDKAHLNLHINSLELGDSAVYFCASSERYSLNTIYFGEGSWLTVV.

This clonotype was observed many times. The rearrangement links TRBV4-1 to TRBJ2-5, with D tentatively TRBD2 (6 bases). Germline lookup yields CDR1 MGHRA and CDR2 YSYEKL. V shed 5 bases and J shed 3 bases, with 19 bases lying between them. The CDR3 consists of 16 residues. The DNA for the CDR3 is TGCGCCAGCAGCAAGATACCGGGACTTATAAAAGAGACCCAGTACTTC. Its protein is CASSKIPGLIKETQYF.

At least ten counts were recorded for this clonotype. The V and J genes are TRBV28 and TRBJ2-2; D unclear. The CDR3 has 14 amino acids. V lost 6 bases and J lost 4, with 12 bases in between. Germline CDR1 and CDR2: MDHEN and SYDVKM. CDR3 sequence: CASSFTPLTGELFF. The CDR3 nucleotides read TGTGCCAGCAGCTTTACCCCCCTCACCGGGGAGCTGTTTTTT.